A selection of T cell receptor beta chains follows, all from one sample in a study of blood T cell repertoires in COVID-19. Assay: immunoSEQ multiplex PCR; the TCRdb copy retains only in-frame clones and omits some. Among over 150,000 clones listed, around 87% were seen once. The specimen sequenced was peripheral blood. The receptor source for this set is a woman between 18 and 29 years old who had recovered from COVID-19. The conserved cysteine and the conserved F or W are not part of the CDR3 here.

CDR3 protein | J gene | V gene
ASSLTGGQGEAF | TRBJ1-1 | TRBV7-3
ASRKRGLNNEQF | TRBJ2-1 | TRBV2
ASSISGTPNTEAF | TRBJ1-1 | TRBV19
ASSMQGAQYGYT | TRBJ1-2 | TRBV6-6
ASSQDGLGGTYNEQF | TRBJ2-1 | TRBV4-3
ASSFLGAGDTQY | TRBJ2-3 | TRBV27
ASSPPAGGLNEQF | TRBJ2-1 | TRBV7-8
ASSQSLGLAGGSTTGELF | TRBJ2-2 | TRBV23-1
ASSILADYNEQF | TRBJ2-1 | TRBV19
ASSFLGQGVGGYT | TRBJ1-2 | TRBV28
ASSPWTGDAF | TRBJ1-1 | TRBV27
ASSPGMGYEQY | TRBJ2-7 | TRBV6-5
ASSLRSGPYNEQF | TRBJ2-1 | TRBV4-3
ASSPQGALGYGYT | TRBJ1-2 | TRBV11-2
ASSQDMAVDSHNEQF | TRBJ2-1 | TRBV4-3
ASSLGRGGNEQF | TRBJ2-1 | TRBV7-9
ASSETQETQY | TRBJ2-5 | TRBV9
ASSLGTGTGPYNEQF | TRBJ2-1 | TRBV5-1
ASSPGTGRNEKLF | TRBJ1-4 | TRBV18